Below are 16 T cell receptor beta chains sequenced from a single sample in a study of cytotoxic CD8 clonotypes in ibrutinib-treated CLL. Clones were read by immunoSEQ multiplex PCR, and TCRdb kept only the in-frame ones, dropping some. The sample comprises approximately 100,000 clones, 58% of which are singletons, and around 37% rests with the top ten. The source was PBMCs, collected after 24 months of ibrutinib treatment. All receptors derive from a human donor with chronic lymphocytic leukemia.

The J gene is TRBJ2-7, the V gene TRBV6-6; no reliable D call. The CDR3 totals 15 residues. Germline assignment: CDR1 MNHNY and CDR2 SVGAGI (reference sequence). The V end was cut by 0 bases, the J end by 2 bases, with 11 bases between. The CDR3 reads CASSYSQPDAYEQYF. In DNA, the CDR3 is TGTGCCAGCAGTTACTCACAACCCGACGCCTACGAGCAGTACTTC.

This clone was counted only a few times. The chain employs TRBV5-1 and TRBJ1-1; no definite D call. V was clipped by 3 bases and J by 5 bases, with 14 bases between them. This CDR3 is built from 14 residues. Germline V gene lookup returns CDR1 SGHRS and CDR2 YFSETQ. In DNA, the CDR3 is TGCGCCAGCAGCTCAAGTGGAGGGAGGACTGAAGCTTTCTTT. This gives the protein CASSSSGGRTEAFF.

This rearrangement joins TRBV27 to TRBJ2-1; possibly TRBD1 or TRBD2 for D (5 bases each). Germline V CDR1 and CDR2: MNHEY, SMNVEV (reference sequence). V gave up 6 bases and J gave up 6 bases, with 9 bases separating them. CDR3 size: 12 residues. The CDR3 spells CASRRGGNEQFF. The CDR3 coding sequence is TGTGCCAGCAGGAGGGGCGGCAATGAGCAGTTCTTC.

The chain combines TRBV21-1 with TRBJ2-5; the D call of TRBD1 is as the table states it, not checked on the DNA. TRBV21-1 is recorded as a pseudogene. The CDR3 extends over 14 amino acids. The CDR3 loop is CASSAGRIQETQYF. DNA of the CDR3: TGTGCCAGCAGCGCCGGCAGGATCCAAGAGACCCAGTACTTC.

CDR3 protein: CSASHTEAFF. The CDR3, as DNA: TGCAGTGCTAGCCACACTGAAGCTTTCTTT. The rearrangement links TRBV20-1 to TRBJ1-1; D gene unclear. V was shortened by 3 bases and J by 3 bases, with 2 bases between the two germline ends. The CDR3 sequence is 10 residues long. Germline V gene lookup returns CDR1 DFQATT and CDR2 SNEGSKA (reference sequence).

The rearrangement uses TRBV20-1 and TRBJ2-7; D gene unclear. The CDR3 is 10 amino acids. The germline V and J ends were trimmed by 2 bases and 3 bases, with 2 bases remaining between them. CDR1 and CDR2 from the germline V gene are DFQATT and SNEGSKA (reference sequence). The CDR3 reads CSARHYEQYF. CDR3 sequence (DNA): TGCAGTGCTAGACACTACGAGCAGTACTTC.

The CDR3 protein is CASSEQGEEAFF. CDR3 DNA sequence: TGTGCCAGCAGTGAACAGGGGGAGGAAGCTTTCTTT. This chain links TRBV25-1 with TRBJ1-1; 7 nucleotides match TRBD1. The CDR3 loop spans 12 amino acids. The trim removed 2 bases at V and 8 bases at J, leaving 2 bases unmatched. Germline V gives CDR1 MGHDK, CDR2 SYGVNS. The full variable domain, its missing parts supplied by reference TRBV25-1 and TRBJ1-1, is EADIYQTPRYLVIGTGKKITLECSQTMGHDKMYWYQQDPGMELHLIHYSYGVNSTEKGDLSSESTVSRIRTEHFPLTLESARPSHTSQYLCASSEQGEEAFFGQGTRLTVV.

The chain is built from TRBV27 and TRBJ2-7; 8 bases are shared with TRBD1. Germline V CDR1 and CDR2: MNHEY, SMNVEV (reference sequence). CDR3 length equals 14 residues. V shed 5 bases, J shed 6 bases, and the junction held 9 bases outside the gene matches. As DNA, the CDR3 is TGTGCCAGCAGTCCCCGGGACAGGCTCGGCGAGCAGTACTTC. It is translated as CASSPRDRLGEQYF.

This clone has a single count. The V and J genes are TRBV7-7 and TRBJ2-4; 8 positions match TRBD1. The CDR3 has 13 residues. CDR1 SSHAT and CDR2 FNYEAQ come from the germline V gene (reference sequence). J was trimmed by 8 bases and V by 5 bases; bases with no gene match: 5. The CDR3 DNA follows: TGTGCCAGCAGCCGTGACAGGGGAGACATTCAGTACTTC. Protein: CASSRDRGDIQYF.

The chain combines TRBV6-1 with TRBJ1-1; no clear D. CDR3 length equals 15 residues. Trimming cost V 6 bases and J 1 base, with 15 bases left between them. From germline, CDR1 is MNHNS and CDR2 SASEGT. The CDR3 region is CASSGNLLGNTEAFF. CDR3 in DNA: TGTGCCAGCAGCGGTAACCTACTAGGGAACACTGAAGCTTTCTTT.

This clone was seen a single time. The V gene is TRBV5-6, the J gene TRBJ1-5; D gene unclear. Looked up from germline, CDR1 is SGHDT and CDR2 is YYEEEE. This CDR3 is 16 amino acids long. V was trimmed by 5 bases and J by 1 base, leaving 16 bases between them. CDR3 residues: CASSSVGVSSNQPQHF. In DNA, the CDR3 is TGTGCCAGCAGTTCGGTCGGGGTCTCAAGCAATCAGCCCCAGCATTTT.

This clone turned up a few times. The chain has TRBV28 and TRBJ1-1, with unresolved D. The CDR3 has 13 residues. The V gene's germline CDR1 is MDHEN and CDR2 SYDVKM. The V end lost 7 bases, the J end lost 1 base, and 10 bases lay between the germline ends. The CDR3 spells CASTRTSNTEAFF. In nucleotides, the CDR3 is TGTGCCAGCACCCGGACTTCGAACACTGAAGCTTTCTTT. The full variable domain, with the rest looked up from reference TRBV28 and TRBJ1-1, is DVKVTQSSRYLVKRTGEKVFLECVQDMDHENMFWYRQDPGLGLRLIYFSYDVKMKEKGDIPEGYSVSREKKERFSLILESASTNQTSMYLCASTRTSNTEAFFGQGTRLTVV.

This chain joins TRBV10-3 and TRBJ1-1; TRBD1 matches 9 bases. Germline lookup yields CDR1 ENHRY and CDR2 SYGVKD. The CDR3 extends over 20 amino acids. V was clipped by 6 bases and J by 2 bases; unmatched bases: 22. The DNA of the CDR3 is TGTGCCATCAGGAGCACCCCGGGACAGGGTACCACTCGACTTAACACTGAAGCTTTCTTT. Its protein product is CAIRSTPGQGTTRLNTEAFF.

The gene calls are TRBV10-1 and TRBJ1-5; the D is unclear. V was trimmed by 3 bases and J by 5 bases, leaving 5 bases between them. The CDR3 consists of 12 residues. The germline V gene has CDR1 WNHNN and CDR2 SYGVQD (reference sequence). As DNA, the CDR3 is TGCGCCAGCAGTGATTCCGATCAGCCCCAGCATTTT. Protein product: CASSDSDQPQHF.

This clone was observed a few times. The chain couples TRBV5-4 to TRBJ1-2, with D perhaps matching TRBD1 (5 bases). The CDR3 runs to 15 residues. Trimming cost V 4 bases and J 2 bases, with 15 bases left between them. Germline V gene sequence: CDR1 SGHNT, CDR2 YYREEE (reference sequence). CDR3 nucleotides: TGTGCCAGCAGCACGACGGACACACCAAACTATGGCTACACCTTC. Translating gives CASSTTDTPNYGYTF.

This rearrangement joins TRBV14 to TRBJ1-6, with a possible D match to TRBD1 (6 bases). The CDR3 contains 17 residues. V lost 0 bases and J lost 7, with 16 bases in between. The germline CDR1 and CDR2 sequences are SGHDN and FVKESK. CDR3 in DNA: TGTGCCAGCAGCCAAGATCGCCCAGGGGCATTAAATTCACCCCTCCACTTT. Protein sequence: CASSQDRPGALNSPLHF.